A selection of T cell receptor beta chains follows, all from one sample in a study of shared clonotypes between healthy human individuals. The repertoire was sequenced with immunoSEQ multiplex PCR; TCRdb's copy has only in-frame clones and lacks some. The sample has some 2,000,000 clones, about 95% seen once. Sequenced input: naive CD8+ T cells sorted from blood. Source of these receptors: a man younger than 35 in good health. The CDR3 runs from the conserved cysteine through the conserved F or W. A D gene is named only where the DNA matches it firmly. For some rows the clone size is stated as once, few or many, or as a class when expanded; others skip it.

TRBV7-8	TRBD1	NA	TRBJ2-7	TGTGCCAGCAGCTCGGGACAGGTTGGCTACGAGCAGTACTTC	CASSSGQVGYEQYF
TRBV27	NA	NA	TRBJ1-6	TGTGCCAGCAGTTTACCAGGGGTAACATCACCCCTCCACTTT	CASSLPGVTSPLHF
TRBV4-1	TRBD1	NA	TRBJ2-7	TGCGCCAGCAGCCAAGAGGGGGGACAGGGCTTGTTGGAGCAGTACTTC	CASSQEGGQGLLEQYF
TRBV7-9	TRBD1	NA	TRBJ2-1	TGTGCCAGCACCGACCAGAGACAGGGAGTGAACTACAATGAGCAGTTCTTC	CASTDQRQGVNYNEQFF
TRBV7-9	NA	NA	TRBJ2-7	TGTGCCAGCAGCTTAAAGGGGGGTAGCGTGGAGCAGTACTTC	CASSLKGGSVEQYF
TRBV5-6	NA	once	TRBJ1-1	TGTGCCAGCAGCTCCAGCACTGAAGCTTTCTTT	CASSSSTEAFF
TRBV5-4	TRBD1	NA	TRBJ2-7	TGTGCCAGCAGCCATTGGGACAGCTACGAGCAGTACTTC	CASSHWDSYEQYF
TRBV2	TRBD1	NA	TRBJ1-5	TGTGCCAGCAACAGGGGGCCGAATCAGCCCCAGCATTTT	CASNRGPNQPQHF
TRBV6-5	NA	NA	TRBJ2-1	TGTGCCAGCAGTATCCGACTAGTTGGGGATGAGCAGTTCTTC	CASSIRLVGDEQFF
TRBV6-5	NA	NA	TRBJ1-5	TGTGCCAGCAGTTACTCGATAGGTCAGAATCCCCAGCATTTT	CASSYSIGQNPQHF
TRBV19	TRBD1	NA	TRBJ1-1	TGTGCCAGTATCAAGGGACAGGGGTACACTGAAGCTTTCTTT	CASIKGQGYTEAFF
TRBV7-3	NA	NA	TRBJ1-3	TGTGCCAGCAGCTTGGACAGCGGGAAGGGAAACACCATATATTTT	CASSLDSGKGNTIYF
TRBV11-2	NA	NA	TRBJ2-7	TGTGCCAGCAGCTTAGAGATGGCGGGCCTTACCTACGAGCAGTACTTC	CASSLEMAGLTYEQYF
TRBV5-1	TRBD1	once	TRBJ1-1	TGCGCCAGCAGGCGTACAGGGGGCACTGAAGCTTTCTTT	CASRRTGGTEAFF
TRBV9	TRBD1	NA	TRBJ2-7	TGTGCCAGCAGCCCACAGGGGGATGCCTACGAGCAGTACTTC	CASSPQGDAYEQYF